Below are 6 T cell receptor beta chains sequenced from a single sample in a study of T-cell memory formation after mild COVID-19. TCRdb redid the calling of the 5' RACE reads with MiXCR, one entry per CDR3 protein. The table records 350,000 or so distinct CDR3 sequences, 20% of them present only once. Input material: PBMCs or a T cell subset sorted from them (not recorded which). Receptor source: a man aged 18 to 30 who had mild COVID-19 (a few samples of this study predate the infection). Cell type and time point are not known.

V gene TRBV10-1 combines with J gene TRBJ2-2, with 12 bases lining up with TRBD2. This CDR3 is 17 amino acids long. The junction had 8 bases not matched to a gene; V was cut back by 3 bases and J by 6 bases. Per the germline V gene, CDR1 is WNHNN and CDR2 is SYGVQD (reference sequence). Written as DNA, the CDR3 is TGCGCCAGCAGTGAACATCTAGCGGGGGGGCCGGCCGGGGAGCTGTTTTTT. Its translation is CASSEHLAGGPAGELFF.

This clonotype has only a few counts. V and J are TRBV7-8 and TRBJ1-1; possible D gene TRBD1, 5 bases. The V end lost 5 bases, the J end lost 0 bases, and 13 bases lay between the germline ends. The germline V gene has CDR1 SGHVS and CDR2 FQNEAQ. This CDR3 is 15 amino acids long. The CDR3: CASSPREGLNTEAFF. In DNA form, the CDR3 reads TGTGCCAGCAGCCCCAGGGAGGGTCTGAACACTGAAGCTTTCTTT.

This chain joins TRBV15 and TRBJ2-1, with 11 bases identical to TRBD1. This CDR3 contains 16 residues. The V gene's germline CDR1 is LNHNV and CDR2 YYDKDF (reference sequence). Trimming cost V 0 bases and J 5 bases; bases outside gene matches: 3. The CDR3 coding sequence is TGTGCCACCAGCAGAGAGGACAGGGGGCCGAACAATGAGCAGTTCTTC. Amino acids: CATSREDRGPNNEQFF. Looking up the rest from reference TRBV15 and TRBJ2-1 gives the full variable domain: DAMVIQNPRYQVTQFGKPVTLSCSQTLNHNVMYWYQQKSSQAPKLLFHYYDKDFNNEADTPDNFQSRRPNTSFCFLDIRSPGLGDTAMYLCATSREDRGPNNEQFFGPGTRLTVL.

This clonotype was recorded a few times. CDR3 residues: CASSTHGGLYNEQFF. The DNA of the CDR3 is TGTGCCAGCAGTACCCACGGGGGCCTCTACAATGAGCAGTTCTTC. The rearrangement uses TRBV27 and TRBJ2-1; D possibly uses TRBD1 or TRBD2 (6 bases each). This CDR3 has 15 amino acids. Germline V gene lookup returns CDR1 MNHEY and CDR2 SMNVEV (reference sequence). V was cut by 5 bases and J by 3 bases, with 14 bases left in between.

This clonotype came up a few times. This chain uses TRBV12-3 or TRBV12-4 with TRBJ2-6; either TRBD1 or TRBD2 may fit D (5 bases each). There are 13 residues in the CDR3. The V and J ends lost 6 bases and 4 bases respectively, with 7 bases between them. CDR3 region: CASRRGGANVLTF. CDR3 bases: TGTGCCAGCAGGAGGGGCGGGGCCAACGTCCTGACTTTC.

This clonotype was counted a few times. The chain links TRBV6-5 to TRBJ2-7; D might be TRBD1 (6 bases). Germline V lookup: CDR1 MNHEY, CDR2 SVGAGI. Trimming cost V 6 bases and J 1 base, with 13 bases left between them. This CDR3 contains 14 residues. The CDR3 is CASSFDRRSYEQYF. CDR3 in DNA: TGTGCCAGCAGCTTTGACAGGCGTTCCTACGAGCAGTACTTC.